These T cell receptor beta chains were read from a single sample in a study of cytomegalovirus exposure and HLA in healthy donors. Only in-frame clones appear in the TCRdb table, and some are missing; sequencing was by immunoSEQ multiplex PCR. The sample yields some 120,000 clones, 70% to 90% seen once. Specimen: PBMCs. Every receptor here comes from a woman in her late teens or twenties in good health and CMV-seronegative. The CDR3 runs from the conserved cysteine through the conserved F or W. The order of the fields is V gene, D gene, clone size, J gene, CDR3 DNA, CDR3 protein. D genes are given only for firm matches. Clone sizes are given selectively: once, few, many, or a class where the clone is expanded.

TRBV29-1	TRBD1	NA	TRBJ2-3	TGCAGCGTTGGACAGGGTCAAACAGATACGCAGTATTTT	CSVGQGQTDTQYF
TRBV9	TRBD2	NA	TRBJ2-3	TGTGCCAGCAGCGTAGCCCTAGCGGGAGACAGAGATACGCAGTATTTT	CASSVALAGDRDTQYF
TRBV7-2	NA	NA	TRBJ1-3	TGTGCCAGCAGCTCAGGCCCTCCCACCTCTGGAAACACCATATATTTT	CASSSGPPTSGNTIYF
TRBV30	TRBD1	NA	TRBJ1-4	TGTGCCTGGAGCTTCGGACAGGGATCTGAAAAACTGTTTTTT	CAWSFGQGSEKLFF
TRBV7-2	NA	NA	TRBJ2-1	TGTGCCAGCAGCTCGAGGACAGCCAGCTCCTACAATGAGCAGTTCTTC	CASSSRTASSYNEQFF
TRBV30	NA	NA	TRBJ1-5	TGTGCCTGGAGTGTACAGCAGGGGCCGATCCAGCCCCAGCATTTT	CAWSVQQGPIQPQHF
TRBV11-2	TRBD2	NA	TRBJ2-7	TGTGCCAGCAGCCCGACTAGCGGGGGCTTTGCCTACGAGCAGTACTTC	CASSPTSGGFAYEQYF
TRBV6-4	NA	NA	TRBJ2-3	TGTGCCAGCAGTGACTCGTATACGGATGGGCCAGATACGCAGTATTTT	CASSDSYTDGPDTQYF
TRBV27	TRBD1	NA	TRBJ2-7	TGTGCCAGCACTAGACAGGGCGGCTCCTACGAGCAGTACTTC	CASTRQGGSYEQYF
TRBV27	TRBD1	few	TRBJ1-5	TGTGCCAGCAGATCTCAGGGGGCCTCGGATCAGCCCCAGCATTTT	CASRSQGASDQPQHF
TRBV28	TRBD1	NA	TRBJ1-2	TGTGCCACCTCGGGACAGGGGCTTGACTATGGCTACACCTTC	CATSGQGLDYGYTF
TRBV13	NA	NA	TRBJ2-3	TGTGCCAGCAGCTTAGGGGTGAGGCCAGATACGCAGTATTTT	CASSLGVRPDTQYF
TRBV11-2	NA	NA	TRBJ2-7	TGTGCCAGCAGACCTACCTATCAAGTCCGCGAGCAGTACTTC	CASRPTYQVREQYF
TRBV13	TRBD2	few	TRBJ2-7	TGTGCCAGCAGCGGTCTCGAGCGGGGGGCCTCCTACGAGCAGTACTTC	CASSGLERGASYEQYF
TRBV7-9	TRBD2	NA	TRBJ2-3	TGTGCCAGCAGCTTATTCGGAACGGGGGGGCCCGTTGGCACAGATACGCAGTATTTT	CASSLFGTGGPVGTDTQYF
TRBV4-1	TRBD2	NA	TRBJ2-1	TGCGCCAGCAGCCAGGCCGGGGGACTAGCGGGAGGGGTCAATGAGCAGTTCTTC	CASSQAGGLAGGVNEQFF
TRBV7-9	TRBD2	NA	TRBJ2-7	TGTGCCAGCAGTCTAACTAGCGGGGGCCCCTACGAGCAGTACTTC	CASSLTSGGPYEQYF
TRBV4-1	TRBD2	NA	TRBJ2-3	TGCGCCAGCAGCCAAGAGGGACTAGCGGGAGTAGATACGCAGTATTTT	CASSQEGLAGVDTQYF
TRBV19	TRBD1	NA	TRBJ2-5	TGTGCCGCCGGGACAGGGAGAAGGGAGACCCAGTACTTC	CAAGTGRRETQYF
TRBV30	TRBD2	NA	TRBJ2-5	TGTGCCTGGAGGGCCGGGGGACTAGCGGGGGGGCCCCAAGAGACCCAGTACTTC	CAWRAGGLAGGPQETQYF